This is a list of T cell receptor beta chains from one sample in a study of blood T cell repertoires in COVID-19. Sequencing used immunoSEQ multiplex PCR; TCRdb keeps in-frame clones, though not all of them. Of 90,000 to 120,000 clones in the sample, around 86% were seen once. The sample taken for sequencing was peripheral blood. These receptors originate from a woman aged 65 to 85 with acute or convalescent COVID-19. Both conserved end residues are trimmed from each CDR3. Fields, in order: CDR3 length, V gene, J gene, CDR3 protein.

cdr3_length: 16
v_call: TRBV9
j_call: TRBJ1-3
cdr3_aa: ASSVAPDGAGARNTIY

cdr3_length: 11
v_call: TRBV3-1/TRBV3-2
j_call: TRBJ1-3
cdr3_aa: ASSPSGRNTIY

cdr3_length: 15
v_call: TRBV18
j_call: TRBJ2-7
cdr3_aa: ASSPPGLAGGSYEQY

cdr3_length: 12
v_call: TRBV6-6
j_call: TRBJ1-6
cdr3_aa: ASSRRRENSPLH

cdr3_length: 11
v_call: TRBV19
j_call: TRBJ1-1
cdr3_aa: ASTLDRATEAF

cdr3_length: 11
v_call: TRBV28
j_call: TRBJ1-3
cdr3_aa: ASRPPQGNTIY

cdr3_length: 13
v_call: TRBV7-2
j_call: TRBJ2-7
cdr3_aa: ASSLAAGQEYEQY

cdr3_length: 12
v_call: TRBV9
j_call: TRBJ2-7
cdr3_aa: ASSAGTGPYEQY

cdr3_length: 9
v_call: TRBV5-1
j_call: TRBJ2-1
cdr3_aa: ASSSGAEQF

cdr3_length: 17
v_call: TRBV6-2/TRBV6-3
j_call: TRBJ2-7
cdr3_aa: ASSPSPGLAAVRSYEQY

cdr3_length: 13
v_call: TRBV29-1
j_call: TRBJ1-2
cdr3_aa: SVEDFEGSHYGYT

cdr3_length: 12
v_call: TRBV7-3
j_call: TRBJ1-1
cdr3_aa: ASSRQGGVTEAF

cdr3_length: 14
v_call: TRBV7-8
j_call: TRBJ2-2
cdr3_aa: ASSLDSQLNTGELF

cdr3_length: 14
v_call: TRBV11-3
j_call: TRBJ2-3
cdr3_aa: ASSLGRQESTDTQY

cdr3_length: 11
v_call: TRBV12-3/TRBV12-4
j_call: TRBJ2-2
cdr3_aa: ASQNRGTGELF

cdr3_length: 14
v_call: TRBV28
j_call: TRBJ2-1
cdr3_aa: ASSSTSVSSYNEQF

cdr3_length: 14
v_call: TRBV10-3
j_call: TRBJ1-3
cdr3_aa: AISSIRDSSGNTIY

cdr3_length: 17
v_call: TRBV19
j_call: TRBJ1-2
cdr3_aa: ASTLRRGRQGFPNYGYT

cdr3_length: 12
v_call: TRBV9
j_call: TRBJ2-1
cdr3_aa: ASSGDRAVGEQF

cdr3_length: 11
v_call: TRBV24-1
j_call: TRBJ1-1
cdr3_aa: ATRTGVNTEAF

cdr3_length: 14
v_call: TRBV24-1
j_call: TRBJ1-2
cdr3_aa: ATSAPTTGGRYGYT

cdr3_length: 10
v_call: TRBV6-5
j_call: TRBJ2-7
cdr3_aa: ASRTSGYEQY

cdr3_length: 10
v_call: TRBV2
j_call: TRBJ2-7
cdr3_aa: ASSYRVYEQY

cdr3_length: 13
v_call: TRBV5-5
j_call: TRBJ1-2
cdr3_aa: ASSSPTGGIYGYT

cdr3_length: 11
v_call: TRBV7-2
j_call: TRBJ1-5
cdr3_aa: ASSLNGGQPQH

cdr3_length: 14
v_call: TRBV6-1
j_call: TRBJ2-7
cdr3_aa: ASSDLGLAGVDEQY

cdr3_length: 15
v_call: TRBV7-6
j_call: TRBJ2-2
cdr3_aa: ASSLISSGGTYGELF

cdr3_length: 12
v_call: TRBV18
j_call: TRBJ1-2
cdr3_aa: ASSPQGANYGYT

cdr3_length: 8
v_call: TRBV29-1
j_call: TRBJ1-1
cdr3_aa: SAGYTEAF

cdr3_length: 12
v_call: TRBV19
j_call: TRBJ2-5
cdr3_aa: ASKKGGGQETQY

cdr3_length: 12
v_call: TRBV5-6
j_call: TRBJ2-7
cdr3_aa: ASTRSQGSIEQY

cdr3_length: 11
v_call: TRBV6-5
j_call: TRBJ1-4
cdr3_aa: ASSRGRGEKLF

cdr3_length: 14
v_call: TRBV7-8
j_call: TRBJ1-6
cdr3_aa: ASSLSLSSYNSPLH

cdr3_length: 13
v_call: TRBV6-5
j_call: TRBJ2-1
cdr3_aa: ASSPSGNAWNEQF

cdr3_length: 11
v_call: TRBV7-7
j_call: TRBJ1-1
cdr3_aa: ASSSRVDTEAF

cdr3_length: 14
v_call: TRBV18
j_call: TRBJ1-2
cdr3_aa: ASSTQGQQSPYGYT

cdr3_length: 13
v_call: TRBV6-5
j_call: TRBJ2-5
cdr3_aa: ASSTGGGGVETQY

cdr3_length: 15
v_call: TRBV3-1/TRBV3-2
j_call: TRBJ1-2
cdr3_aa: ASSQGTGVKTGYGYT

cdr3_length: 13
v_call: TRBV7-6
j_call: TRBJ2-7
cdr3_aa: ASSSGQGVAYEQY

cdr3_length: 11
v_call: TRBV27
j_call: TRBJ1-3
cdr3_aa: ASSFGTGNTIY

cdr3_length: 15
v_call: TRBV7-2
j_call: TRBJ2-2
cdr3_aa: ASSLSGLAGETGELF

cdr3_length: 14
v_call: TRBV5-5
j_call: TRBJ1-5
cdr3_aa: ASSLVVGTGNQPQH

cdr3_length: 14
v_call: TRBV5-5
j_call: TRBJ1-2
cdr3_aa: ASSPQPGQGAQGYT

cdr3_length: 10
v_call: TRBV3-1/TRBV3-2
j_call: TRBJ2-7
cdr3_aa: ASAPSSYEQY

cdr3_length: 11
v_call: TRBV9
j_call: TRBJ2-3
cdr3_aa: ASSAQDRGKVY

cdr3_length: 13
v_call: TRBV2
j_call: TRBJ1-6
cdr3_aa: ASVMQRSYNSPLH

cdr3_length: 9
v_call: TRBV7-9
j_call: TRBJ2-7
cdr3_aa: ASSRTTEQY

cdr3_length: 11
v_call: TRBV30
j_call: TRBJ2-5
cdr3_aa: AWIGGGRQTQY

cdr3_length: 12
v_call: TRBV18
j_call: TRBJ1-2
cdr3_aa: ASSPQGEGYGYT

cdr3_length: 14
v_call: TRBV7-6
j_call: TRBJ2-7
cdr3_aa: ASSLSPPGSTAVQY

cdr3_length: 13
v_call: TRBV11-2
j_call: TRBJ1-6
cdr3_aa: ASTGGGGVPSPLH

cdr3_length: 12
v_call: TRBV7-9
j_call: TRBJ1-1
cdr3_aa: ASSLRQGAAEAF

cdr3_length: 11
v_call: TRBV9
j_call: TRBJ1-1
cdr3_aa: ASSTRQNTEAF